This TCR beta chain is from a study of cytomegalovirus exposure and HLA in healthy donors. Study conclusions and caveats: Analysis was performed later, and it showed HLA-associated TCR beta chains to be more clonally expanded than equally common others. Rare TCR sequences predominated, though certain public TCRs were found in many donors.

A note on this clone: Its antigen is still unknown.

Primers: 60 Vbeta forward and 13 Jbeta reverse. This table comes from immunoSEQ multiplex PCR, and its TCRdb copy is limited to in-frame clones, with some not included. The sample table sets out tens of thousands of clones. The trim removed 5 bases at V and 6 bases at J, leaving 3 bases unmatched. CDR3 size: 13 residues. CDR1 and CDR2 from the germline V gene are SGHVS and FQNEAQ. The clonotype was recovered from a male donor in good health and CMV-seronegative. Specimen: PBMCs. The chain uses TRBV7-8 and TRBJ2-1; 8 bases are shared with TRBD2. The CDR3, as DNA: TGTGCCAGCAGCGCGGGGGGACGCAATGAGCAGTTCTTC. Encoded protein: CASSAGGRNEQFF.